This TCR beta chain was obtained from a study of T-cell reconstitution after alpha-beta-depleted transplantation in children. A TCRbeta library incorporating unique molecular identifiers was prepared. TCRdb analysed the PCR reads with MiXCR anew, one entry per CDR3 protein. In the table there are a few hundred thousand distinct CDR3 sequences, around 13% of which are singletons. This CDR3 contains 17 residues. The ends were cut back, 1 base at V and 2 bases at J, with 17 bases in the middle. General study findings and limits: Newly produced T cells mostly accounted for T-cell counts and diversity one year post-transplant. At day 60, the high TCRbeta diversity found in some patients originated from recipient T cells and thymic progenitors that had survived.

This clonotype showed up just a few times. Its specificity is not known. This receptor was taken from a male patient aged 5 to 17 who had a stem cell transplant for acute myeloid leukemia, so the T cells may come from the graft donor. The sequenced sample was PBMCs, mostly from graft donor cells, obtained 360 days after TCRalphabeta/CD19-depleted stem cell transplant. The chain is built from TRBV12-3 or TRBV12-4 and TRBJ2-5; D unclear. CDR3 sequence: CASSLVPINLEQETQYF. The DNA of the CDR3 is TGTGCCAGCAGTTTAGTACCTATAAACTTAGAACAAGAGACCCAGTACTTC.